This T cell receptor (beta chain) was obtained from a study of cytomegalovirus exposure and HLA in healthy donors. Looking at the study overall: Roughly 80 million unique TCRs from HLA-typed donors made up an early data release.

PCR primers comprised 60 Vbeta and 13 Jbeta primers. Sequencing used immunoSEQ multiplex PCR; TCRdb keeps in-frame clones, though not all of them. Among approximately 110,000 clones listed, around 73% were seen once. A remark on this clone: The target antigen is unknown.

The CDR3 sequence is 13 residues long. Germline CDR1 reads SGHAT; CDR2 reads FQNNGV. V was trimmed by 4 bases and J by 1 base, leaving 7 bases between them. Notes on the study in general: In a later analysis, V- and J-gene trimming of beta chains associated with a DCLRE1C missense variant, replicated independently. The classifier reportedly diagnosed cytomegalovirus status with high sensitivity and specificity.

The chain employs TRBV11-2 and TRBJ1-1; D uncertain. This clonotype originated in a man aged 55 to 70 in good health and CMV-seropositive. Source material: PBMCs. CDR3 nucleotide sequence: TGTGCCAGCAGCTGGAGCCAGAACACTGAAGCTTTCTTT. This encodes CASSWSQNTEAFF.